This TCR beta chain was found in a study of CD8+CD57+ T cells in acquired aplastic anemia. Whole-study findings and limits: Found in both controls and patients were 25 to 35 CD8+ CDR3 sequences.

Genomic DNA provided the template from which TCR beta VDJ and CDR3 profiles were obtained. TCRdb called the reads again in MiXCR, with one record for every CDR3 protein. The sample consists of 200,000 to 250,000 distinct CDR3 sequences, approximately 35% of them appearing once. This clonotype was found once. Its matching antigen is unknown. This CDR3 has 11 amino acids. The ends were cut back, 5 bases at V and 3 bases at J, with 4 bases in the middle. Germline V gives CDR1 SEHNR, CDR2 FQNEAQ (reference sequence). The specimen was sorted CD4+, CD8+, or CD8+CD57+ T cells (not recorded which) from PBMCs. This TCR was recovered from a human donor in good health, serving as a control. The rearrangement uses TRBV7-9 and TRBJ2-5; no reliable D call. The CDR3 DNA reads as TGTGCCAGCAGCCAGAAAGAGACCCAGTACTTC. Protein product: CASSQKETQYF. Variable domain in full (rest from reference TRBV7-9 and TRBJ2-5): DTGVSQNPRHKITKRGQNVTFRCDPISEHNRLYWYRQTLGQGPEFLTYFQNEAQLEKSRLLSDRFSAERPKGSFSTLEIQRTEQGDSAMYLCASSQKETQYFGPGTRLLVL.